This T cell receptor beta chain stems from a study of T cell responses to AZD1222 COVID-19 vaccine (dated by TCRdb to about 2021). Study-wide context: AZD1222 recipients whose second dose came at about 4 weeks and those whose second dose came at about 12 weeks were combined into one group, since spike-specific TCR depth and breadth did not differ between the two schedules. TCR sequencing covered more than 230 trial participants: 207 given two doses of AZD1222 and approximately 26 given two doses of MenACWY control vaccine. Enrollment into the trials was organized by age into subgroups of 18-55, 56-69 and 70-plus years, and those subgroups contained 148, 28 and 57 TCR-sequenced participants, respectively.

The investigation overall reported the following: A significant rise in spike-specific TCR breadth and depth was observed after two AZD1222 doses relative to day 0 and relative to MenACWY recipients. Vaccine-associated CD4 TCRs spanned the whole spike protein, with dominant responses in regions 160-218 and 743-854. In the small 56-69-year group, the increase in depth fell short of significance, most likely because of low power. Epitopes outside the regions mutated in the B.1.351 and B.1.1.7 variants were reportedly recognized by nearly half of the unique spike-specific TCRs. Because no day 14 peak-response samples were available, repertoires were characterized only after the peak T cell response. Only five to seven AZD1222 recipients were SARS-CoV-2 seropositive at baseline, limiting conclusions about previously exposed vaccinees. Participants were mostly white British, with more females than males. The authors suggested clonal diversity may have been underestimated.

This specimen's time point label, interpreted: baseline before first vaccination. Samples from vaccinated people were obtained from the UK trials COV001 and COV002, which included a single-blind randomized controlled phase 2/3 trial of AZD1222 (ChAdOx1 nCoV-19) in healthy adults. Trial participant PBMC samples were collected at day 0 and day 28 after the second dose for TCRbeta chain sequencing. The CDR3 regions of human TCRbeta chains were analyzed by immunosequencing. The authors' analysis ran thus. TCRs in the repertoires were matched against a reference library of SARS-CoV-2-specific TCRs that had been generated with the MIRA antigen-specificity platform. Breadth was defined as the fraction of unique TCRs that were SARS-CoV-2-associated, and depth was defined as the fraction of total T cells that were SARS-CoV-2-associated. Using the MIRA data, each spike-specific TCR was mapped to the spike region that the TCR reacts to and placed in a CD4 or CD8 class. Log10-transformed breadth and depth values were compared by one-way ANOVA with Sidak's multiple comparisons tests. In TCRdb, the immuneACCESS table is reduced to in-frame sequences with V and J assigned. These tables do not hold every clone; where another copy was compared, an unresolved V gene accounts for under half, and the others remain unexplained. That table gives V, J and clone size, and the DNA gave D and trimming. The sample records roughly 150,000 clones, roughly 89% of which are singletons. About 1.6% of the sample goes to the ten largest clones.

Concerning this clone itself: No cognate antigen has been identified for it. No quality values exist for individual bases; no much larger clone is one base distant.

Trimming costs V 0 bases and J 2 bases, and their ends lie 8 bases apart. Per the germline V gene (reference sequence), LGHDT is the CDR1 and YNNKEL is the CDR2. The CDR3 holds 14 amino acids from the cysteine to the phenylalanine. Here the CDR3 DNA is all that survives: 42 bases in frame from base 1. The chain uses TRBV3-1 (or the pseudogene TRBV3-2) and TRBJ2-7; the D gene cannot be resolved reliably. The sample in question was peripheral blood, obtained on day 0 of AZD1222 vaccination. This TCR was recovered from an adult in good health. For the CDR3, the sequence is CASSQDMATYEQYF. The DNA sequence is as follows: TGTGCCAGCAGCCAAGATATGGCCACCTACGAGCAGTACTTC.